This TCR beta chain is from a study of T-cell reconstitution after alpha-beta-depleted transplantation in children. Study conclusions and caveats: Two months or so post-transplant, alpha-beta T cells reportedly derived from several hundred expanded graft clones. It was surviving recipient T cells and thymic progenitors that gave some patients high TCRbeta diversity at day 60. The main origin of T-cell counts and diversity one year after transplant was newly produced T cells.

This clonotype has ten or more counts. Its specificity is unknown. A library of TCRbeta sequences, prepared with unique molecular identifiers, was generated. A single record per CDR3 protein comes from TCRdb applying MiXCR to the PCR reads. The table lists approximately 97,000 distinct CDR3 sequences, around 5.9% of them singletons, with about 6% in the top ten. This CDR3 spans 14 amino acids. From germline, CDR1 is SGHTA and CDR2 FQGTGA. Trimming removed 6 bases at V and 0 bases at J, with 10 bases between. Here the sequenced sample was PBMCs, mostly from graft donor cells, taken 60 days after TCRalphabeta/CD19-depleted stem cell transplant. The receptor's source is a female patient aged 2 to 10 who had a stem cell transplant for Fanconi anemia, so the T cells may come from the graft donor. V and J are TRBV7-3 and TRBJ2-3; D gene uncertain. The CDR3 is CASSPGPSTDTQYF. The CDR3 bases are TGTGCCAGCAGTCCTGGACCTAGCACAGATACGCAGTATTTT.